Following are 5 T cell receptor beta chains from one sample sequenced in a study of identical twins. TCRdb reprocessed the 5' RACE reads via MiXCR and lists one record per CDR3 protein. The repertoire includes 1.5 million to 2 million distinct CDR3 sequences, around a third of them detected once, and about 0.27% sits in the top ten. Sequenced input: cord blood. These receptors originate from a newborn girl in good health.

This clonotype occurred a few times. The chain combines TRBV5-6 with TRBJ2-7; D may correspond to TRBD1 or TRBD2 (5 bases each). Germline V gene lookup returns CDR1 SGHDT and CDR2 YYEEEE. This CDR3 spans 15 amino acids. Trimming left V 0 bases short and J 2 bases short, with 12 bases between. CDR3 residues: CASSLGGVQTYEQYF. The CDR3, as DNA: TGTGCCAGCAGCTTGGGAGGGGTACAGACCTACGAGCAGTACTTC.

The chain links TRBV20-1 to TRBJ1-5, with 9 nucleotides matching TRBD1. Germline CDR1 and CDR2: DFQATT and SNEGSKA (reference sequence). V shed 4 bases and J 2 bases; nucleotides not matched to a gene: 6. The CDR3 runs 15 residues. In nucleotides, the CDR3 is TGCAGTGCTACAGGCCGGACAGGGGGCAATCAGCCCCAGCATTTT. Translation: CSATGRTGGNQPQHF.

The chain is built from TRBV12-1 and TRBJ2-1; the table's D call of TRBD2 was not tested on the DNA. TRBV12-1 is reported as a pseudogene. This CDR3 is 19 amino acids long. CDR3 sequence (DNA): TGTGCCAGCAGCTCTGGTCTAGGGCGGGGGGGCGGCGGATACAATGAGCAGTTCTTC. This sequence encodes CASSSGLGRGGGGYNEQFF.

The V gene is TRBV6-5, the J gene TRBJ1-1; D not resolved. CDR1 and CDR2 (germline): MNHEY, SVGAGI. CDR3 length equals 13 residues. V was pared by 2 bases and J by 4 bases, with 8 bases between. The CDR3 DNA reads TGTGCCAGCAGTTACACGGTGGGCACTGAAGCTTTCTTT. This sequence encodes CASSYTVGTEAFF.

For the CDR3, the DNA is TGCAGTGCTAGTCCTTCTAGCGCCTACGAGCAGTACTTC. This sequence encodes CSASPSSAYEQYF. The J gene is TRBJ2-7, the V gene TRBV20-1; possibly TRBD2 for D (6 bases). Trimming pared 3 bases from V and 2 bases from J, leaving 11 bases between. The CDR3 is 13 residues long. Germline V gives CDR1 DFQATT, CDR2 SNEGSKA (reference sequence).